This T cell receptor beta chain emerged from a study of CD8+ T cells in alopecia areata. The CDR3 is made up of 16 amino acids. Trimming took off 0 bases at V and 4 bases at J, with 15 bases between the two ends. In germline, CDR1 is MNHEY, CDR2 SVGAGI. The sample holds a few counts of this clone. The authors extracted RNA and reverse transcribed it into cDNA as the sequencing template. TCRdb keeps only in-frame clones here, not all; method: immunoSEQ multiplex PCR. Of about 290,000 clones in the sample, roughly 60% are singletons; the top ten hold more than 1.5%. Treatment noted: oral pan-JAK inhibitor, 5-10 mg twice daily.

The source of this sequence is a human donor with alopecia areata. The source material was CD4+ T cells sorted from blood, sampled at week 24, from a patient treated with tofacitinib. This chain connects TRBV6-5 to TRBJ2-5, with D maybe TRBD2 (5 bases). The CDR3 reads CASSYSKAVGSETQYF. The DNA of the CDR3 is TGTGCCAGCAGTTACTCGAAAGCGGTGGGTTCAGAGACCCAGTACTTC.